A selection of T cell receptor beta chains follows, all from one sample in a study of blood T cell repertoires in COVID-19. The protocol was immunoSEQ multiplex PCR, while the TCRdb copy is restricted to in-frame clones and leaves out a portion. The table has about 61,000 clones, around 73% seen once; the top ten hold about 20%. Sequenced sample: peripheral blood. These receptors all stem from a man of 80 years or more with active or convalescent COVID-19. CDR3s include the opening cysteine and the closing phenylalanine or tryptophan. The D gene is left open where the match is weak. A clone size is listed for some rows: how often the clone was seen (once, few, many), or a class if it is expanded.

DNA: TGTGCCAGCAGCCACGGGACTAGCGGGACCAACAATGAGCAGTTCTTC
CDR3: CASSHGTSGTNNEQFF
D: TRBD2
V: TRBV3-1/TRBV3-2
size: -
J: TRBJ2-1

DNA: TGTGCCAGCAGCTTGGGACTAGCGGGGGAAGAGACCCAGTACTTC
CDR3: CASSLGLAGEETQYF
D: TRBD2
V: TRBV5-4
size: -
J: TRBJ2-5

DNA: TGTGCCAGCAGCTTAGGAGTGGGACAGGGTTCCTACGAGCAGTACTTC
CDR3: CASSLGVGQGSYEQYF
D: TRBD1
V: TRBV7-8
size: -
J: TRBJ2-7

DNA: TGTGCCAGCAGCTTAGGAAAGACTAGCGGAGACTTACAAGAGACCCAGTACTTC
CDR3: CASSLGKTSGDLQETQYF
D: TRBD2
V: TRBV11-3
size: -
J: TRBJ2-5

DNA: TGTGCCAGCTCTAACACAGGGGTGATGAACACTGAAGCTTTCTTT
CDR3: CASSNTGVMNTEAFF
D: TRBD1
V: TRBV18
size: -
J: TRBJ1-1

DNA: TGCGCCAGCAGCCAAGCAGGGGGTCGGGCCGGGGAGCTGTTTTTT
CDR3: CASSQAGGRAGELFF
D: TRBD1
V: TRBV4-1
size: few
J: TRBJ2-2

DNA: TGTGCCAGCAGCCCCGACAGGGCCGGGTGGGAGACCCAGTACTTC
CDR3: CASSPDRAGWETQYF
D: TRBD1
V: TRBV28
size: few
J: TRBJ2-5

DNA: TGTGCCAGCAGCTTAGGGACTACTTCCTACAATGAGCAGTTCTTC
CDR3: CASSLGTTSYNEQFF
D: -
V: TRBV11-1
size: -
J: TRBJ2-1

DNA: TGCGCCAGCAGCTTGGCCGATAGCGGGAGTACAGGAACCCAGTACTTC
CDR3: CASSLADSGSTGTQYF
D: TRBD2
V: TRBV5-1
size: -
J: TRBJ2-5

DNA: TGTGCCAGCAGTAAGTCGGAGCTCGCCAGACATGGCTACACCTTC
CDR3: CASSKSELARHGYTF
D: -
V: TRBV7-9
size: -
J: TRBJ1-2

DNA: TGTGCCAGCAGTGACCTCCCCCGTGATACGCAGTATTTT
CDR3: CASSDLPRDTQYF
D: -
V: TRBV6-4
size: -
J: TRBJ2-3

DNA: TGTGCCAGCAGCTTAGAAGGCGGTAGGCGCTACACCTTC
CDR3: CASSLEGGRRYTF
D: -
V: TRBV11-2
size: once
J: TRBJ1-2

DNA: TGTGCCAGCAGCGAACCGGTCGGGGGGCGCGTGGGGTATGGCTACACCTTC
CDR3: CASSEPVGGRVGYGYTF
D: -
V: TRBV6-2/TRBV6-3
size: -
J: TRBJ1-2

DNA: TGTGCCAGCAGTTACTCTCACAACAGCCACGAGCAGTACTTC
CDR3: CASSYSHNSHEQYF
D: -
V: TRBV6-5
size: -
J: TRBJ2-7

DNA: TGTGCCAGAAGAACGGGAGGGAGCACTGAAGCTTTCTTT
CDR3: CARRTGGSTEAFF
D: -
V: TRBV5-3
size: -
J: TRBJ1-1

DNA: TGCGCCAGCAGCCAAGTGGTGGAGGGAATTTACGAGCAGTACTTC
CDR3: CASSQVVEGIYEQYF
D: -
V: TRBV4-1
size: -
J: TRBJ2-7

DNA: TGCAGCGTTCCGGGACAGCTTAATGAAAAACTGTTTTTT
CDR3: CSVPGQLNEKLFF
D: TRBD1
V: TRBV29-1
size: -
J: TRBJ1-4

DNA: TGTGCCAGCAGTTCCCCCGGGACAGGGGAAGAGACCCAGTACTTC
CDR3: CASSSPGTGEETQYF
D: TRBD1
V: TRBV27
size: -
J: TRBJ2-5

DNA: TGTGCCAGCAGCGACCTCCGGGACAGGGGTAGAACAGATACGCAGTATTTT
CDR3: CASSDLRDRGRTDTQYF
D: TRBD1
V: TRBV5-5
size: few
J: TRBJ2-3

DNA: TGCAGCGGCCGACAGGGTCAGTACAATGAGCAGTTCTTC
CDR3: CSGRQGQYNEQFF
D: TRBD1
V: TRBV29-1
size: -
J: TRBJ2-1

DNA: TGTGCCAGCAGCTACAGCACCGGGGAGCTGTTTTTT
CDR3: CASSYSTGELFF
D: -
V: TRBV13
size: -
J: TRBJ2-2

DNA: TGTGCCAGCAGAAGGGAGGGATCCTACGAGCAGTACTTC
CDR3: CASRREGSYEQYF
D: TRBD2
V: TRBV25-1
size: -
J: TRBJ2-7

DNA: TGTGCCAGCCAGGGAAAAAAACTGTTTTTT
CDR3: CASQGKKLFF
D: -
V: TRBV28
size: -
J: TRBJ1-4

DNA: TGTGCCAGCAGCCAGGGGGAGCATGGCTACACCTTC
CDR3: CASSQGEHGYTF
D: TRBD1
V: TRBV6-5
size: -
J: TRBJ1-2

DNA: TGTGCCAGCAGTTCTTTTGTGTCCCAGCATTTT
CDR3: CASSSFVSQHF
D: -
V: TRBV6-2/TRBV6-3
size: -
J: TRBJ1-5

DNA: TGTGCCAGCAGTCCCGGGACTAGCGGGAGGTATTTT
CDR3: CASSPGTSGRYF
D: TRBD2
V: TRBV12-3/TRBV12-4
size: -
J: TRBJ2-3

DNA: TGTGCCAGCAGCTTTGAACAGGGGTATTCTCAGCCCCAGCATTTT
CDR3: CASSFEQGYSQPQHF
D: TRBD1
V: TRBV5-5
size: -
J: TRBJ1-5

DNA: TGTGCCAGTAGTATGGACCGGACCGGGACAGGGCGGTACGAGCAGTACTTC
CDR3: CASSMDRTGTGRYEQYF
D: TRBD1
V: TRBV19
size: -
J: TRBJ2-7

DNA: TGCAGCATAACGGAATGGGGCCAGCCCCAGCATTTT
CDR3: CSITEWGQPQHF
D: -
V: TRBV29-1
size: -
J: TRBJ1-5

DNA: TGTGCCAGCAGTGAGGACATTGGGAACGAGCAGTACTTC
CDR3: CASSEDIGNEQYF
D: -
V: TRBV2
size: -
J: TRBJ2-7

DNA: TGTGCCACCAGTGATATCGTGACTAGCGGGAGGTACAATGAGCAGTTCTTC
CDR3: CATSDIVTSGRYNEQFF
D: TRBD2
V: TRBV24-1
size: -
J: TRBJ2-1

DNA: TGTGCCAGCAGCCAGGAAGACTGGGGCGGGGGGACAGATACGCAGTATTTT
CDR3: CASSQEDWGGGTDTQYF
D: TRBD2
V: TRBV4-2
size: -
J: TRBJ2-3

DNA: TGTGTCTACTACGAGCAGTACTTC
CDR3: CVYYEQYF
D: -
V: TRBV6-6
size: -
J: TRBJ2-7

DNA: TGCGCCAGCAGCTTGGCTAGCGGGGGGGTGTACCAAGAGACCCAGTACTTC
CDR3: CASSLASGGVYQETQYF
D: TRBD2
V: TRBV5-1
size: once
J: TRBJ2-5

DNA: TGTGCCAGCTCCCCGGGACAGGGTAAGACTGAAGCTTTCTTT
CDR3: CASSPGQGKTEAFF
D: TRBD1
V: TRBV18
size: few
J: TRBJ1-1

DNA: TGTGCCAGTAGCGGACAGAAGACTGAAGCTTTCTTT
CDR3: CASSGQKTEAFF
D: -
V: TRBV19
size: -
J: TRBJ1-1

DNA: TGTGCCAGCAGCTTGAGCCAGGCCGGGAGCTATGGCTACACCTTC
CDR3: CASSLSQAGSYGYTF
D: -
V: TRBV5-4
size: once
J: TRBJ1-2

DNA: TGTGCCAGCAGCAAAGATTGGGGACACGCGCCTAACTATGGCTACACCTTC
CDR3: CASSKDWGHAPNYGYTF
D: -
V: TRBV21-1
size: few
J: TRBJ1-2

DNA: TGTGCCAGTAGTATTTTACAGGGTGGGGGCTACGAGCAGTACTTC
CDR3: CASSILQGGGYEQYF
D: -
V: TRBV19
size: -
J: TRBJ2-7

DNA: TGTGCCACCGACAAGTATGGCTCAGATACGCAGTATTTT
CDR3: CATDKYGSDTQYF
D: -
V: TRBV12-3/TRBV12-4
size: once
J: TRBJ2-3